The sequence of this T cell receptor (beta chain) was determined in a study of T cell repertoires in cytomegalovirus infection (dated by TCRdb to the late 2010s). Study-level background: Donor HLA type was relevant to the analysis, because carriage of CMV infection together with the matching HLA type was indicated by public TCR beta signatures.

This clonotype was seen more than once but under ten times. This receptor's antigen is unknown. Base qualities were left out, and no much larger clone turns up one base away. Study-wide findings and limitations: Cumulative frequency of public TCR beta family members discriminated carriers of CMV infection plus the relevant HLA type in this cohort and an independent approximately 400-donor cohort. The ex vivo response was dominated by HLA-C-restricted CMV-specific TCR beta clonotypes, which also provided the single most frequent clonotype in two of eight donors.

This sample was sequenced with an Illumina HiSeq 1500. Clones were called with MiXCR by TCRdb after fastp trimmed the public reads at Q25, and only in-frame beta chains were retained. Every distinct CDR3 protein forms one entry, paired with its most common genes and DNA. This sample holds more than 150,000 distinct CDR3 sequences; roughly 19% were observed only once. The ten largest clones take up about 2.9% of the sample. This TCR was recovered from a human donor in good health (CMV status not recorded). Some clones in this sample may be carry-over from other donors' samples. The sample was PBMCs.

The CDR3 here reads CSVADRGAYGYTF. The DNA sequence is given as TGCAGCGTTGCGGACCGTGGGGCCTATGGCTACACCTTC. The sequence links TRBV29-1 to TRBJ1-2, with a tentative D gene TRBD1 over 5 matching bases. Taken from the germline V gene, the CDR1 and CDR2 loops are SQVTM and ANQGSEA. Relative to germline, V is 4 bases shorter and J is 4 bases shorter, with 13 bases between their ends. The CDR3 starts with the cysteine, ends with the phenylalanine, and has 13 residues. Of the read, only the CDR3 DNA is kept; its 39 bases are in frame from base 1.